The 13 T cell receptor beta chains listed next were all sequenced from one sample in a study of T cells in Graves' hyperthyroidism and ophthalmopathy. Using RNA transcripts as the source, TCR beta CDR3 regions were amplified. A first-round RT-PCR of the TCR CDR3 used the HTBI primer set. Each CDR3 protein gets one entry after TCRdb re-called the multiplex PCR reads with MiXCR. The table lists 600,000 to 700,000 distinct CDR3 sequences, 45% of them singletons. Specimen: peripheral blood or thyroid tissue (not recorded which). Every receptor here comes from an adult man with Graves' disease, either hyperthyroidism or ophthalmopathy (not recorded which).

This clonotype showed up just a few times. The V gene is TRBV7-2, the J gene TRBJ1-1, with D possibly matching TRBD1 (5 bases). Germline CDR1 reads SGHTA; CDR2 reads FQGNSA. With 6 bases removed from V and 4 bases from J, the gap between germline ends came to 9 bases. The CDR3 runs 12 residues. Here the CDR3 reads CASRRGGTEAFF. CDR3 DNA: TGTGCCAGCAGAAGGGGTGGCACTGAAGCTTTCTTT. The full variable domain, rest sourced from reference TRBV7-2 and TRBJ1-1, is GAGVSQSPSNKVTEKGKDVELRCDPISGHTALYWYRQSLGQGLEFLIYFQGNSAPDKSGLPSDRFSAERTGGSVSTLTIQRTQQEDSAVYLCASRRGGTEAFFGQGTRLTVV.

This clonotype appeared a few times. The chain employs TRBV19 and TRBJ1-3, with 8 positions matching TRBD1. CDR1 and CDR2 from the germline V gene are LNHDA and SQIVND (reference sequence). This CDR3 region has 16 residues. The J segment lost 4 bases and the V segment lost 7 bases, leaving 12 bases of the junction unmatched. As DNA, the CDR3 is TGTGCCAGTAATAACCGACTCGGACAGGGCGGAAACACCATATATTTT. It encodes CASNNRLGQGGNTIYF.

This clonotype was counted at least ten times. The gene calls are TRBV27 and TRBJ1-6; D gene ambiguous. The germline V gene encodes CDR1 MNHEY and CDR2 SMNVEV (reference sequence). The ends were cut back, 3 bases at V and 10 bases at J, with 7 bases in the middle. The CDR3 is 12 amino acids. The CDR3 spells CASSFPLSPLHF. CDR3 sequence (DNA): TGTGCCAGCAGTTTTCCCCTCTCACCCCTCCACTTT.

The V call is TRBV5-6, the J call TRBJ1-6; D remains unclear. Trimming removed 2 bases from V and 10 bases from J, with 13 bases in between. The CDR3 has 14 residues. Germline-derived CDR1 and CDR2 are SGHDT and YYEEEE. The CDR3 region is CASSFRGVRSPLHF. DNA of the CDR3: TGTGCCAGCAGCTTTCGCGGGGTCCGATCACCCCTCCACTTT. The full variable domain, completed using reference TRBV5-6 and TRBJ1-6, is DAGVTQSPTHLIKTRGQQVTLRCSPKSGHDTVSWYQQALGQGPQFIFQYYEEEERQRGNFPDRFSGHQFPNYSSELNVNALLLGDSALYLCASSFRGVRSPLHFGNGTRLTVT.

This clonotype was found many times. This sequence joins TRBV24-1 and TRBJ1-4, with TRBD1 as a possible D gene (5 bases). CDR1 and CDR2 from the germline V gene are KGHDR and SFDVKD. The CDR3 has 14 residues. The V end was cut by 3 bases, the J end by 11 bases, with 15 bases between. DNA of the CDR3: TGTGCCACCAGTGATCCGGGACCGTCCGGGAAACTGTTTTTT. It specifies CATSDPGPSGKLFF.

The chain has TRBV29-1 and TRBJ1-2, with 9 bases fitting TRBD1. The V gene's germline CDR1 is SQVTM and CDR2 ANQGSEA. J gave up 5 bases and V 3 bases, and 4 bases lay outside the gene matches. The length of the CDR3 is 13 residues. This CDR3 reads CSVDTGGWYGYTF. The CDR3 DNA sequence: TGCAGCGTTGATACAGGGGGCTGGTATGGCTACACCTTC.

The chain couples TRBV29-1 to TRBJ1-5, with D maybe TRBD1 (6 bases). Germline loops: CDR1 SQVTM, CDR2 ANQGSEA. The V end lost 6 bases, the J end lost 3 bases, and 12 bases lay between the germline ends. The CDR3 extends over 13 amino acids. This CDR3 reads CSVADRNNQPQHF. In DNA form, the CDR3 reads TGCAGCGTCGCCGACAGGAACAATCAGCCCCAGCATTTT.

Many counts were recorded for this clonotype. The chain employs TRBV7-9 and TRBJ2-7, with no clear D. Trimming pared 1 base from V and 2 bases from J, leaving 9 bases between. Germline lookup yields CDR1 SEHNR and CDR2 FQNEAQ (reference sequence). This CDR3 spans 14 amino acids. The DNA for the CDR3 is TGTGCCAGCAGCTTAGTAGGGTCAGCCTACGAGCAGTACTTC. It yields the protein CASSLVGSAYEQYF.

The CDR3 DNA reads as TGCAGCGTCAAGACAGGGGTGGGGACAGACCAGCATTTT. Its translation is CSVKTGVGTDQHF. This chain links TRBV29-1 with TRBJ1-5; 8 bases match TRBD1. The CDR3 length is 13 residues. CDR1 and CDR2 from the germline V gene are SQVTM and ANQGSEA. The trim removed 6 bases at V and 12 bases at J, leaving 13 bases unmatched.

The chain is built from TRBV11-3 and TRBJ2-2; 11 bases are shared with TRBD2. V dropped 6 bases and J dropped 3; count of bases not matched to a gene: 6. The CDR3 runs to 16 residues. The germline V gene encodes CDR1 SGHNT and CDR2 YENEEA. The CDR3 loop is CASSLWTSGHTGELFF. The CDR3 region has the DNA TGTGCCAGCAGTTTATGGACTAGCGGGCACACCGGGGAGCTGTTTTTT.

CDR3 coding DNA: TGTGCCAGCAGCTTATCGGTGTCAGGCGATCAGCCCCAGCATTTT. Its protein product is CASSLSVSGDQPQHF. The V call is TRBV11-2, the J call TRBJ1-5; no clear D gene. CDR3 length: 15 amino acids. Trimming left V 2 bases short and J 5 bases short, with 13 bases between. Germline V gives CDR1 SGHAT, CDR2 FQNNGV.

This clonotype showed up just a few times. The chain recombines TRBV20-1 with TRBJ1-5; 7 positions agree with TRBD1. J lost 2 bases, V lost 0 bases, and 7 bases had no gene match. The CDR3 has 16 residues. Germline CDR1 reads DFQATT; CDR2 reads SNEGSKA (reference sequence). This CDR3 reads CSAREAGGLGNQPQHF. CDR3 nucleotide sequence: TGCAGTGCTAGAGAGGCAGGGGGGCTAGGCAATCAGCCCCAGCATTTT.

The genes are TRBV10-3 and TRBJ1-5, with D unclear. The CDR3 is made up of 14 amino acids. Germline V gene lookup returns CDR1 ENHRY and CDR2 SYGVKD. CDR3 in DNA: TGTGCTAGTGGAGCTGGGTCGGGCAATCAGCCCCAGCATTTT. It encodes CASGAGSGNQPQHF.